This T cell receptor beta chain appears in the sequencing data of a study of CD8 T cells in Susac syndrome. This clonotype was observed a handful of times. V gave up 5 bases and J gave up 5 bases, with 6 bases separating them. The CDR3 has 11 amino acids. It was with random hexamers that about 0.45 to 1 ug RNA was reverse transcribed. TCRdb re-called the immunoSEQ multiplex PCR reads through MiXCR, storing one row per CDR3 protein. The profile shows 95,000 to 150,000 distinct CDR3 sequences, over 90% of them singletons. The sequence was collected from a human donor with Susac syndrome. Sequencing was done on a sample of CD4+ T cells from PBMCs. The gene calls are TRBV12-3 or TRBV12-4 and TRBJ1-1; no definite D call. The CDR3 reads CASSRGTEAFF. The DNA of the CDR3 is TGTGCCAGCAGTAGAGGGACTGAAGCTTTCTTT.